The 11 T cell receptor beta chains below all came from one sample that was sequenced in a study of CD8 T cells in Susac syndrome (dated by TCRdb to between 2017 and 2020). To prepare the library, the immunoSEQ multiplex PCR assay was applied. RNA was extracted using the RNeasy kit, and about 0.45 to 1 ug of the RNA was reverse transcribed with random hexamers. Starting from the raw public reads, TCRdb applied fastp trimming at Q25, assembled clones with MiXCR and retained in-frame beta chains. Each entry merges the rows of one CDR3 protein and shows their most common DNA and genes. The sample records some 150,000 distinct CDR3 sequences, approximately 95% of which are singletons. Around 0.15% of the sample comes from the top ten. What was sequenced was CD4+ T cells from PBMCs. The receptors were sampled from a human donor with Susac syndrome.

V usage is TRBV25-1 and J usage is TRBJ1-2; D gene unclear. The CDR3 is 10 amino acids. CDR1 MGHDK and CDR2 SYGVNS come from the germline V gene. Trimming took 9 bases from V and 7 from J, leaving 9 bases between them. The CDR3 region is CASNPGGYTF. CDR3 coding DNA: TGTGCCAGTAACCCTGGTGGCTACACCTTC.

This chain links TRBV5-4 with TRBJ2-5; 7 bases fit TRBD2. The CDR3 covers 14 residues. In germline, CDR1 is SGHNT, CDR2 YYREEE (reference sequence). The V gene end was trimmed by 0 bases and the J gene end by 4 bases; junction bases not matched to a gene: 3. The CDR3 loop is CASSLARGRETQYF. CDR3 DNA: TGTGCCAGCAGCTTGGCTCGCGGGAGAGAGACCCAGTACTTC.

V gene TRBV27 combines with J gene TRBJ2-7; 7 nucleotides line up with TRBD2. V was pared by 4 bases and J by 0 bases, with 3 bases of the junction left unmatched. The CDR3 sequence is 14 residues long. Germline V CDR1 and CDR2: MNHEY, SMNVEV (reference sequence). CDR3 sequence (DNA): TGTGCCAGCAGTTATAAGCGGGACTCCTACGAGCAGTACTTC. Amino acids: CASSYKRDSYEQYF.

The rearrangement links TRBV19 to TRBJ1-1; D is unclear. The germline V and J ends were trimmed by 8 bases and 1 base, with 17 bases remaining between them. CDR3 length: 15 amino acids. Germline CDR1 reads LNHDA; CDR2 reads SQIVND (reference sequence). CDR3 in amino acids: CASVLLTGRNTEAFF. For the CDR3, the DNA is TGTGCCAGTGTTCTCTTGACCGGCCGGAACACTGAAGCTTTCTTT.

This clonotype was picked up one time. The chain joins TRBV7-2 to TRBJ2-3; 11 positions agree with TRBD2. Germline loops: CDR1 SGHTA, CDR2 FQGNSA. CDR3 length: 18 residues. V was pared by 1 base and J by 2 bases, with 8 bases of the junction left unmatched. CDR3 in amino acids: CASSLGLTSGVFTDTQYF. Written as DNA, the CDR3 is TGTGCCAGCAGCTTAGGACTGACTAGCGGGGTATTCACAGATACGCAGTATTTT.

This clonotype occurred once. CDR3 coding DNA: TGTGCCAGCAGATCTAGGGCGGGGAGCACAGATACGCAGTATTTT. Residues: CASRSRAGSTDTQYF. The rearrangement joins TRBV12-3 or TRBV12-4 to TRBJ2-3; a possible D gene is TRBD2 (6 bases). Trimming removed 6 bases at V and 0 bases at J, with 13 bases between. This CDR3 contains 15 residues.

This clonotype turned up a few times. V is TRBV30 and J is TRBJ2-1, with 9 bases fitting TRBD2. From germline, CDR1 is GTSNPN and CDR2 SVGIG (reference sequence). The ends lost 8 bases at V and 9 bases at J; junction bases unmatched: 11. The CDR3 totals 13 residues. The CDR3 here is CAGEVAGVIEQFF. For the CDR3, the DNA is TGTGCCGGGGAGGTAGCGGGAGTTATTGAGCAGTTCTTC. Full variable domain (remainder filled in from reference TRBV30 and TRBJ2-1): SQTIHQWPATLVQPVGSPLSLECTVEGTSNPNLYWYRQAAGRGLQLLFYSVGIGQISSEVPQNLSASRPQDRQFILSSKKLLLSDSGFYLCAGEVAGVIEQFFGPGTRLTVL.

The sample holds a few counts of this clonotype. The rearrangement links TRBV20-1 to TRBJ1-1; D perhaps matches TRBD1 (5 bases). The CDR3 covers 12 residues. Germline V gene data show CDR1 as DFQATT and CDR2 as SNEGSKA (reference sequence). Trimming took off 0 bases at V and 4 bases at J, with 6 bases between the two ends. CDR3 residues: CSAREGGTEAFF. The CDR3 DNA reads as TGCAGTGCTAGAGAGGGGGGCACTGAAGCTTTCTTT.

This chain joins TRBV4-2 and TRBJ2-2; 14 bases are shared with TRBD2. CDR1 LGHNA and CDR2 YNFKEQ come from the germline V gene. After removal of 6 bases from V and 4 bases from J, the junction contained 7 bases not matched to a gene. There are 17 residues in the CDR3. CDR3 residues: CASRPRLAGGSTGELFF. CDR3 coding DNA: TGTGCCAGCAGACCACGACTAGCGGGGGGGTCCACCGGGGAGCTGTTTTTT.

The chain uses TRBV3-1 and TRBJ1-1; D gene uncertain. The CDR3 sequence is 12 residues long. V lost 5 bases and J 9 bases, leaving 13 bases between the germline ends. Germline lookup yields CDR1 LGHDT and CDR2 YNNKEL (reference sequence). DNA for the CDR3: TGTGCCAGCAGCGGACCGGGGTCCCAAGCTTTCTTT. It yields the protein CASSGPGSQAFF.

In DNA, the CDR3 is TGCAGCGGGGGGACCACTGAAGCTTTCTTT. Protein sequence: CSGGTTEAFF. The rearrangement links TRBV29-1 to TRBJ1-1, with D tentatively TRBD1 (5 bases). V was shortened by 7 bases and J by 4 bases, with 7 bases between the two germline ends. The CDR3 covers 10 residues. The germline gives CDR1 SQVTM, CDR2 ANQGSEA.